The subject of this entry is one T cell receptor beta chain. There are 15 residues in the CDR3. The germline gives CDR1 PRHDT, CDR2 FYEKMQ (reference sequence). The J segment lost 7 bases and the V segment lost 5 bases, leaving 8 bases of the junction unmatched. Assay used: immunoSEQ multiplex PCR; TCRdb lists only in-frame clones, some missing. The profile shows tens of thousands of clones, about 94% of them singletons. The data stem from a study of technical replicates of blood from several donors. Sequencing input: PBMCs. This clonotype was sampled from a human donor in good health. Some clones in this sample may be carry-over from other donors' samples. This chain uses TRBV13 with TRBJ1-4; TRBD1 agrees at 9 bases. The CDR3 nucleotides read TGTGCCAGCAGCATTGGACAGGGGACGGCTGAAAAACTGTTTTTT. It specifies CASSIGQGTAEKLFF.